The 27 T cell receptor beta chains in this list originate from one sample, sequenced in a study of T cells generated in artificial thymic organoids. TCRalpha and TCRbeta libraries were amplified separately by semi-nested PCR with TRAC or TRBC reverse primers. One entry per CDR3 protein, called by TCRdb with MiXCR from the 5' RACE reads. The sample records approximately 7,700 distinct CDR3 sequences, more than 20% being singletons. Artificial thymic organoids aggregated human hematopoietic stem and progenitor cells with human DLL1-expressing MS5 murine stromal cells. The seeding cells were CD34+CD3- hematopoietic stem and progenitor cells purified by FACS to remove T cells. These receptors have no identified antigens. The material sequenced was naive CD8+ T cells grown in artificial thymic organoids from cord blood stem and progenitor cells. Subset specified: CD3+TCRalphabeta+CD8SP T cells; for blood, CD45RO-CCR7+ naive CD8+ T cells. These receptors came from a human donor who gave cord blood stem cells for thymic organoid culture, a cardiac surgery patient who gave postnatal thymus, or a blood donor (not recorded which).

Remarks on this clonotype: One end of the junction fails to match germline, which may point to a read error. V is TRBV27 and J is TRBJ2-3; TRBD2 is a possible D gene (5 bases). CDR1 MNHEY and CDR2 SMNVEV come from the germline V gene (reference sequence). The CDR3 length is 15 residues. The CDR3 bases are TGCACCAGCCTATCTTCCCCGGCCCGGGAAGATACGCAGTATTTT. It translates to CTSLSSPAREDTQYF.

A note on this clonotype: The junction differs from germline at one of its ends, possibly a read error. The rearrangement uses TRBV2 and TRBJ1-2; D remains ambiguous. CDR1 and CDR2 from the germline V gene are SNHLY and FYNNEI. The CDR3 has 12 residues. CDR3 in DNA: TGTACCAGCAGCATACACCACTATGGCTACACCTTC. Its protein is CTSSIHHYGYTF.

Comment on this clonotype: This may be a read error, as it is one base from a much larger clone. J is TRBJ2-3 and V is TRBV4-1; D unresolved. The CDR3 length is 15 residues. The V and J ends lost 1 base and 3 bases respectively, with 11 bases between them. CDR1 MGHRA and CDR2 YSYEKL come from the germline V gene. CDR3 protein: CASSQVGRSTDTQYF. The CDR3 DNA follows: TGCGCCAGCAGCCAAGTGGGCAGGAGTACAGATACGCAGTATTTT.

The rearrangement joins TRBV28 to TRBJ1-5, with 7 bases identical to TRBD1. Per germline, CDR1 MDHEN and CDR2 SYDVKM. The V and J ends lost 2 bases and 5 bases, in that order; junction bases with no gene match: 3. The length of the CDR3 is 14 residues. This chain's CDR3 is CASSLRQGHQPQHF. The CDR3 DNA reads TGTGCCAGCAGTTTACGACAGGGCCATCAGCCCCAGCATTTT. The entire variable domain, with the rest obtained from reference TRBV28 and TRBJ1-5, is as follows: DVKVTQSSRYLVKRTGEKVFLECVQDMDHENMFWYRQDPGLGLRLIYFSYDVKMKEKGDIPEGYSVSREKKERFSLILESASTNQTSMYLCASSLRQGHQPQHFGDGTRLSIL.

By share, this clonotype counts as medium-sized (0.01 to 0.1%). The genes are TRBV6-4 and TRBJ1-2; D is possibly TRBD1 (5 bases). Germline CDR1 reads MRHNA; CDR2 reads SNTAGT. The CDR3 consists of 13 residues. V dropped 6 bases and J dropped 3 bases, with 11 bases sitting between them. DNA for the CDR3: TGTGCCAGCAGGCCGGGACGGGACTATGGCTACACCTTC. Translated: CASRPGRDYGYTF.

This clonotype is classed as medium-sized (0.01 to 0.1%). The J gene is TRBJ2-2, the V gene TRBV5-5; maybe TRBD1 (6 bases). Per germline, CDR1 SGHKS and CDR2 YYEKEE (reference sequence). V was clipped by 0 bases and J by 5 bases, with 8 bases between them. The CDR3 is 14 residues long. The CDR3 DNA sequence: TGTGCCAGCAGCTTGGGACAGGCGACCGGGGAGCTGTTTTTT. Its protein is CASSLGQATGELFF.

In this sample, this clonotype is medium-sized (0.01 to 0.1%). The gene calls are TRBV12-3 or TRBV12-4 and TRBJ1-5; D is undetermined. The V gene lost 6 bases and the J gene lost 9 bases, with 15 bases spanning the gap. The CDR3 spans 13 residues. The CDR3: CASSRTAVGPQHF. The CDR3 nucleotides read TGTGCCAGCAGCAGGACCGCAGTAGGGCCCCAGCATTTT.

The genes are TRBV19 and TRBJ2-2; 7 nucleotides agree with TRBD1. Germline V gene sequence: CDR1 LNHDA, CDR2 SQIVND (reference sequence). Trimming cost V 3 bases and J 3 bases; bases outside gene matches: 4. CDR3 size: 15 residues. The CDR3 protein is CASSMRGPDTGELFF. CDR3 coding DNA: TGTGCCAGTAGTATGAGGGGGCCGGACACCGGGGAGCTGTTTTTT.

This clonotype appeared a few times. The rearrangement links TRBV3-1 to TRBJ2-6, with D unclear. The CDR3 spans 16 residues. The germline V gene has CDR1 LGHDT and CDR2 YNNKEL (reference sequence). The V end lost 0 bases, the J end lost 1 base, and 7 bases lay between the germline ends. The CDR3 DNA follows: TGTGCCAGCAGCCAAGATAGAGTTTCTGGGGCCAACGTCCTGACTTTC. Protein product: CASSQDRVSGANVLTF.

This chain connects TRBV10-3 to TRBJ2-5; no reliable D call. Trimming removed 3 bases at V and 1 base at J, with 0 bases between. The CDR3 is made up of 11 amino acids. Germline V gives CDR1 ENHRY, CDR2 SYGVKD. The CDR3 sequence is CAISDQETQYF. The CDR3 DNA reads TGTGCCATCAGTGACCAAGAGACCCAGTACTTC.

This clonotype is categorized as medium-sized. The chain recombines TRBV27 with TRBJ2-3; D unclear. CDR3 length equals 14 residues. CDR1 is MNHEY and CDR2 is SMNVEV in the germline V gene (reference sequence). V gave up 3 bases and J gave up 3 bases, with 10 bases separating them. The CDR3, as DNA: TGTGCCAGCAGTTTTTGGGGTCGGACAGATACGCAGTATTTT. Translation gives CASSFWGRTDTQYF.

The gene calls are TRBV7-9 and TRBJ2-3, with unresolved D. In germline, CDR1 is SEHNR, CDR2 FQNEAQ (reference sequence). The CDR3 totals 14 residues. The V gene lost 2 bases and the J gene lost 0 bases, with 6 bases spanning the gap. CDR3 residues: CASSLRWSTDTQYF. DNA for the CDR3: TGTGCCAGCAGCTTACGCTGGAGCACAGATACGCAGTATTTT. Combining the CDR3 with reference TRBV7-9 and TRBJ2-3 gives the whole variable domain DTGVSQNPRHKITKRGQNVTFRCDPISEHNRLYWYRQTLGQGPEFLTYFQNEAQLEKSRLLSDRFSAERPKGSFSTLEIQRTEQGDSAMYLCASSLRWSTDTQYFGPGTRLTVL.

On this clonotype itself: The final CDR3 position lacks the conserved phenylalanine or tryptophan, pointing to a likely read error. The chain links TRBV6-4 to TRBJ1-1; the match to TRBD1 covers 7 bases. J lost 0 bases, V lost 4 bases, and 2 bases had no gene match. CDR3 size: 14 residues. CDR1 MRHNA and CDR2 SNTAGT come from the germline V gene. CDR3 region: CASSADRVNTEAFV. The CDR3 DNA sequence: TGTGCCAGCAGTGCCGACAGGGTGAACACTGAAGCTTTCGTT.

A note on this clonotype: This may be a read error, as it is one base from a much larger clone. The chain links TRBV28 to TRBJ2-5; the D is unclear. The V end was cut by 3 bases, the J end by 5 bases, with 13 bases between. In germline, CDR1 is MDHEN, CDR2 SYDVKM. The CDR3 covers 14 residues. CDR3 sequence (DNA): TGTGCCAGCAGTTTGAACCAGTATCTGGAGACCCAGTACTTC. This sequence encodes CASSLNQYLETQYF.

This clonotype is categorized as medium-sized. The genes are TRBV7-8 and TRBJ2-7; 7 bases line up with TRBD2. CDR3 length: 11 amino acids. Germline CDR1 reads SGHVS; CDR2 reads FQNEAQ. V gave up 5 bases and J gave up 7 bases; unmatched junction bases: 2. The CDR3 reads CASSPGGEQYF. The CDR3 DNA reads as TGTGCCAGCAGCCCCGGGGGGGAGCAGTACTTC.

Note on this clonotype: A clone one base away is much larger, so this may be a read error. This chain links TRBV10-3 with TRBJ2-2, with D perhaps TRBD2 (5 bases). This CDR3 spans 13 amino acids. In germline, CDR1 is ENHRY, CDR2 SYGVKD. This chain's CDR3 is CTISERVTGELFF. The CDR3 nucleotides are TGTACCATCAGTGAGAGGGTAACCGGGGAGCTGTTTTTT.

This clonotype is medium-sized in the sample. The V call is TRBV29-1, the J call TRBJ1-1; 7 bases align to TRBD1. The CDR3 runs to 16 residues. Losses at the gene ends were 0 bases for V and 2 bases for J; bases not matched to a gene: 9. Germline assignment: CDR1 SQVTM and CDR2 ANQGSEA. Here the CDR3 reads CSVEEGCRGRNTEAFF. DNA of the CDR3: TGCAGCGTTGAAGAAGGGTGCAGGGGGAGAAACACTGAAGCTTTCTTT.

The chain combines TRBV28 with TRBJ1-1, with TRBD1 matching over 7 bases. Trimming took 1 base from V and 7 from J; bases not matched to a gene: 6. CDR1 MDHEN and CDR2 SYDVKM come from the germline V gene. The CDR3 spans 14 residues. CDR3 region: CASSLFIGDSEAFF. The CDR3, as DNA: TGTGCCAGCAGTTTATTTATAGGGGACAGTGAAGCTTTCTTT.

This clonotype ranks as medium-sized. This CDR3 is CASSPHAWGQGVCDSPLHF. The CDR3, as DNA: TGTGCCAGCAGTCCCCACGCTTGGGGACAGGGGGTGTGTGATTCACCCCTCCACTTT. The rearrangement uses TRBV28 and TRBJ1-6; 11 bases map to TRBD1. CDR1 is MDHEN and CDR2 is SYDVKM in the germline V gene. The junction had 17 bases not matched to a gene; V was cut back by 5 bases and J by 8 bases. CDR3 length equals 19 residues.

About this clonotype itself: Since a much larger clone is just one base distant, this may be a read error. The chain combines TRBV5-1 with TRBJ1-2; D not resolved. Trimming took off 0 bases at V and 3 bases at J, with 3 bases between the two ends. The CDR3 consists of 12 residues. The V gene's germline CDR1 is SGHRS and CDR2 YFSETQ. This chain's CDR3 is CASSLGHYGYTF. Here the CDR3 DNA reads TGCGCCAGCAGCTTGGGACACTATGGCTACACCTTC.

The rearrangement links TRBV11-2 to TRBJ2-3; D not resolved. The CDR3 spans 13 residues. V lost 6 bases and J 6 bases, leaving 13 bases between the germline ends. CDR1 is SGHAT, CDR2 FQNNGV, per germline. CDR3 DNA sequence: TGTGCCAGCAGGATCCTCCTAGGGGATACGCAGTATTTT. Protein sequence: CASRILLGDTQYF.

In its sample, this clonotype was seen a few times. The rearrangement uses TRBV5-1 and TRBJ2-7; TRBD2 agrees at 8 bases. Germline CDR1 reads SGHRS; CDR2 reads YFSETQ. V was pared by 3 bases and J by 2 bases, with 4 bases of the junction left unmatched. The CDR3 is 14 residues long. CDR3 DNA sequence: TGCGCCAGCAGCTACAGCGGGGGTACCTACGAGCAGTACTTC. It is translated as CASSYSGGTYEQYF.

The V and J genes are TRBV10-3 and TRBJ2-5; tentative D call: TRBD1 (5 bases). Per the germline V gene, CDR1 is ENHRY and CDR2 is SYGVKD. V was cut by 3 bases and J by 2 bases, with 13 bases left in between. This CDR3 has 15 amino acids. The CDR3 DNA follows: TGTGCCATCAGTGACGCCGATAGGGGACAAGAGACCCAGTACTTC. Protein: CAISDADRGQETQYF.

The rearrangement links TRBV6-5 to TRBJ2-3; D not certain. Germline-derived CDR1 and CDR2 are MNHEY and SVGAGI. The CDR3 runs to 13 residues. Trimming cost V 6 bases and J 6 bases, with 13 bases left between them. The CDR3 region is CASRVLSKDTQYF. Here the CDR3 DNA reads TGTGCCAGCAGAGTCCTAAGCAAGGATACGCAGTATTTT.

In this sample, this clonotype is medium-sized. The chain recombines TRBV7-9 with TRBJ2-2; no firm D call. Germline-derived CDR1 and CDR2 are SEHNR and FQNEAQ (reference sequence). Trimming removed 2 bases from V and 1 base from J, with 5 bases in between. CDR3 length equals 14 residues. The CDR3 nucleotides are TGTGCCAGCAGCTTAAAAAGGAACACCGGGGAGCTGTTTTTT. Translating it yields CASSLKRNTGELFF.

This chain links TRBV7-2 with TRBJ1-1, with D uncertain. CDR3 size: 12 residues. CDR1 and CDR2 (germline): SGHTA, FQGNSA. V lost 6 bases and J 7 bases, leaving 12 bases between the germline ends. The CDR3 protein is CASSSDFFEAFF. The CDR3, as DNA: TGTGCCAGCAGTTCAGATTTCTTTGAAGCTTTCTTT.

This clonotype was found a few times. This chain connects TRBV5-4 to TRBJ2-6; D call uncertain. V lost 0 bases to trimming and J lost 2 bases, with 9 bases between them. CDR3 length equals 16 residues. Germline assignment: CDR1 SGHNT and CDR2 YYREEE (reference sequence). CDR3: CASSLGGRAGANVLTF. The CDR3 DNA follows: TGTGCCAGCAGCTTGGGTGGTAGGGCTGGGGCCAACGTCCTGACTTTC.